Given below is one T cell receptor (beta chain) in context. Here immunoSEQ multiplex PCR was the method, and the copy in TCRdb shows in-frame clones only, minus some. Of around 130,000 clones in the sample, 90% are singletons; the top ten hold around 4.6%. The sample is drawn from a study of blood T cell repertoires in COVID-19. Whole-study context: The cDNA or gDNA used as material had been derived from T cells, B-cell-depleted T cells, or PBMCs.

Seattle patient enrollment occurred during active infection, with longitudinal follow-up thereafter. This clonotype was obtained from a man between 60 and 75 years old with COVID-19, enrolled during active disease. The sequencing input was peripheral blood.

CDR3 region: CASSLGSNNEQFF. CDR3 DNA sequence: TGTGCCAGCAGCTTAGGAAGCAACAATGAGCAGTTCTTC. The rearrangement joins TRBV11-2 to TRBJ2-1; D is uncertain. The CDR3 loop spans 13 amino acids. V was trimmed by 1 base and J by 5 bases, leaving 6 bases between them. CDR1 and CDR2 (germline): SGHAT, FQNNGV.